This T cell receptor (beta chain) was observed in a study of cytotoxic CD8 clonotypes in ibrutinib-treated CLL. For the study at large: IGHV unmutated under 18; relapsed/refractory fewer than 13; treatment-naive around 14. Responses: roughly 25 partial, 2 complete; after median approximately 67 months, about 15 stayed remitted, around twelve progressed.

General study results and limits: Treatment saw public clonotypes, which were uncommon, either contract or stay stable. Against age-matched healthy donors, baseline clonality ran higher and tracked circulating CD8+ T-cell counts.

As concerns this clone: Its cognate antigen is unknown.

Germline assignment: CDR1 LGHNA and CDR2 YNFKEQ. The V and J ends lost 3 bases and 6 bases, in that order; junction bases with no gene match: 13. This CDR3 is built from 17 residues. Only in-frame clones appear in the TCRdb table, and some are missing; sequencing was by immunoSEQ multiplex PCR. The sample has about 200,000 clones; around 70% are singletons. This TCR was sampled from a human donor with chronic lymphocytic leukemia. The specimen comprised PBMCs, sampled after 24 months of ibrutinib treatment. This chain joins TRBV4-2 and TRBJ2-1; 8 bases fit TRBD2. CDR3 in amino acids: CASSHDGSGRRFNEQFF. The CDR3 region has the DNA TGTGCCAGCAGCCACGACGGAAGCGGGAGAAGGTTCAATGAGCAGTTCTTC.